Sequencing of this T cell receptor (beta chain) was carried out in a study of identical twins (dated by TCRdb to 2015 to 2016). Concerning the study at large: The study deep-sequenced TCR alpha and beta repertoires from monozygotic twins, unrelated adults of various ages and cord blood to test whether fetal clonotypes persist. To rule out contamination, the twin experiments were replicated at different times with different library preparation protocols. Broader findings and caveats from the paper: Excess twin sharing in beta out-of-frame sequences was weaker because fewer shared sequences lowered the signal-to-noise ratio. Conclusions relied on cross-sectional statistical analysis, since the same donors could not be followed over many years. In monozygotic twins, recombination models systematically underestimated out-of-frame TCR alpha sharing, but the models matched the sharing seen between unrelated individuals. Invariant T cells such as MAIT and iNKT could partly confound zero-insertion analyses, though diverse VJ usage argued against this for most clonotypes. Compared with coincidental sharing between unrelated individuals, out-of-frame TCR alpha sequences shared between twins had an excess of sequences with low generation probability. Fewer insertions were carried by abundant cord blood beta clonotypes, a similar but weaker trend appeared in young adult naive repertoires, and no such trend appeared in memory repertoires.

Points on this clonotype: Its binding antigen is unknown. Base qualities are not provided; no much larger clone lies one nucleotide away.

Only healthy Caucasian donors were included. Miltenyi CD45RO+ enrichment and human naive T-cell isolation kits were used to isolate memory (CD45RO+) and naive T cells from PBMC. Library preparation used 5' RACE. These reads were obtained on an Illumina HiSeq 2000. A universal primer binding site was introduced by template switching, and a unique molecular identifier was present in the final cDNA, enabling accurate counting of TCR cDNA molecules. Specific primers in the conserved constant-segment region were used to synthesize first-strand cDNA for TCR alpha and beta chains. To control for contamination, every cDNA library carried two barcodes: a SMART-Mk sample barcode plus Illumina barcodes. TruSeq adapter sequences and Illumina sample barcodes were added in two successive PCR steps. The Illumina HiSeq platform was used with custom primers to sequence TCR alpha and beta cDNA libraries. Turning to the authors' computational methods: Raw reads were processed with MiGEC to extract unique molecular identifiers, and MiXCR was used to determine CDR3 positions. For each individual, recombination models were inferred using an EM algorithm with the repgenHMM and IGoR tools. The tcR package in R was used for shared clonotype analysis, with sharing normalized by the product of cloneset sizes. To study raw recombination free of thymic and clonal selection effects, out-of-frame nonproductive sequences were analyzed. TCRdb reprocessing: public reads trimmed at Q25 with fastp, clones called with MiXCR, in-frame beta chains kept. Rows are combined by CDR3 protein, so each entry shows the most common genes and DNA. TCRdb, rather than the study authors, made the V and J calls. This sample gives hundreds of thousands of distinct CDR3 sequences in total; more than 12% of them show up just once. The ten biggest clones cover approximately 10% of the sample.

CDR1 DFQATT and CDR2 SNEGSKA are derived from the germline V gene (reference sequence). Trimming takes 4 bases off V and 2 bases off J; junction bases not matched to a gene: 6. Reading from cysteine to phenylalanine, the CDR3 counts 15 amino acids. The DNA shown is the 45-base CDR3, in frame from base 1. The TCR comes from a woman aged 18-30 years in good health. Recombination joined TRBV20-1 with TRBJ2-1, with 9 middle bases fitting TRBD2. The sequenced sample was memory (CD45RO+) T cells sorted from blood. The intended sense of this specimen's cell subset or site label: CD45RO+ enriched T cells. DNA sequence: TGCAGTGCTATTGAGACTAGCGGACCCTACAATGAGCAGTTCTTC. Its product reads: CSAIETSGPYNEQFF.